One sample yielded the 14 T cell receptor beta chains listed below, sequenced in a study of cytomegalovirus exposure and HLA in healthy donors. Primers: 60 Vbeta forward and 13 Jbeta reverse. Data came from immunoSEQ multiplex PCR; TCRdb stores just in-frame clones and leaves some out. The sample has approximately 200,000 clones, over 65% seen once. Sequenced input: PBMCs. All receptors derive from a man between 40 and 49 years old in good health and CMV-seronegative.

V is TRBV29-1 and J is TRBJ2-1; a possible D gene is TRBD2 (5 bases). The CDR3 contains 17 residues. The germline gives CDR1 SQVTM, CDR2 ANQGSEA. The V gene lost 1 base and the J gene lost 4 bases, with 20 bases spanning the gap. DNA of the CDR3: TGCAGCGTTGAAGGAATAGGTGGGAGAAGTTCTTACAATGAGCAGTTCTTC. This encodes CSVEGIGGRSSYNEQFF.

The rearrangement uses TRBV5-4 and TRBJ2-5, with TRBD2 identical over 11 bases. This CDR3 spans 18 amino acids. V gave up 0 bases and J gave up 4 bases; unmatched junction bases: 11. CDR1 is SGHNT, CDR2 YYREEE, per germline (reference sequence). The CDR3 DNA sequence: TGTGCCAGCAGCTTGGCCTTACTAGCGGGAGTGGGGAGAGAGACCCAGTACTTC. This translates into CASSLALLAGVGRETQYF.

The rearrangement joins TRBV5-1 to TRBJ2-2; 9 nucleotides align to TRBD1. This CDR3 contains 16 residues. CDR1 and CDR2 (germline): SGHRS, YFSETQ. Trimming cost V 1 base and J 4 bases; bases outside gene matches: 5. CDR3 region: CASSLHWDRATGELFF. The CDR3 DNA reads as TGCGCCAGCAGCTTGCACTGGGACAGGGCCACCGGGGAGCTGTTTTTT.

J is TRBJ2-1 and V is TRBV6-5, with D perhaps matching TRBD1 (5 bases). The V gene lost 6 bases and the J gene lost 7 bases, with 10 bases spanning the gap. The germline CDR1 and CDR2 sequences are MNHEY and SVGAGI. The length of the CDR3 is 12 residues. CDR3 protein: CASSQGVNEQFF. The CDR3 DNA reads as TGTGCCAGCAGCCAAGGGGTGAATGAGCAGTTCTTC.

This clone has just one count. The genes are TRBV6-5 and TRBJ1-1; D unclear. Trimming removed 4 bases at V and 1 base at J, with 10 bases between. Per the germline V gene, CDR1 is MNHEY and CDR2 is SVGAGI. The CDR3 has 14 residues. The DNA of the CDR3 is TGTGCCAGCAGTTTCTCCGTAGAGAACACTGAAGCTTTCTTT. Protein sequence: CASSFSVENTEAFF.

J is TRBJ2-7 and V is TRBV9, with TRBD1 identical over 8 bases. CDR3 size: 14 residues. V lost 4 bases and J lost 2; bases outside the gene matches: 5. Germline loops: CDR1 SGDLS, CDR2 YYNGEE. For the CDR3, the DNA is TGTGCCAGCAGCACCGGGACAGGAGCCTACGAGCAGTACTTC. Translation: CASSTGTGAYEQYF.

Written as DNA, the CDR3 is TGCGCCAGCAGCCTCGGACTAGCGGGGGACACAGATACGCAGTATTTT. Translating it yields CASSLGLAGDTDTQYF. V is TRBV10-1 and J is TRBJ2-3; 13 bases agree with TRBD2. The junction had 5 bases not matched to a gene; V was cut back by 6 bases and J by 2 bases. The CDR3 loop spans 16 amino acids. Germline assignment: CDR1 WNHNN and CDR2 SYGVQD (reference sequence).

The J gene is TRBJ2-7, the V gene TRBV5-1; 7 nucleotides agree with TRBD1. Per the germline V gene, CDR1 is SGHRS and CDR2 is YFSETQ. V lost 4 bases and J lost 4; bases outside the gene matches: 8. This CDR3 is built from 14 residues. The CDR3 coding sequence is TGCGCCAGCAGCACGACAGGGACCCAGTACGAGCAGTACTTC. It encodes CASSTTGTQYEQYF.

The gene calls are TRBV15 and TRBJ1-5; D not resolved. Per germline, CDR1 LNHNV and CDR2 YYDKDF (reference sequence). The V gene lost 0 bases and the J gene lost 0 bases, with 18 bases spanning the gap. The CDR3 covers 19 residues. CDR3 region: CATSRDKVRERDSNQPQHF. The CDR3 nucleotides are TGTGCCACCAGCAGAGATAAAGTGAGGGAGAGGGATAGCAATCAGCCCCAGCATTTT.

The chain uses TRBV7-9 and TRBJ1-1; TRBD1 aligns across 7 bases. The CDR3 sequence is 15 residues long. CDR1 is SEHNR, CDR2 FQNEAQ, per germline (reference sequence). With 0 bases clipped from V and 4 bases from J, the junction kept 5 bases outside the gene matches. CDR3 bases: TGTGCCAGCAGCTTAGCGACAGGGTCGGCCACTGAAGCTTTCTTT. Protein sequence: CASSLATGSATEAFF.

The rearrangement links TRBV7-9 to TRBJ2-5, with 7 bases fitting TRBD1. From germline, CDR1 is SEHNR and CDR2 FQNEAQ (reference sequence). CDR3 size: 13 residues. V trimming: 5 bases; J trimming: 5 bases; junction bases outside the gene matches: 5. CDR3 sequence: CASSPDRAETQYF. Written as DNA, the CDR3 is TGTGCCAGCAGCCCCGACAGGGCGGAGACCCAGTACTTC.

The gene calls are TRBV7-6 and TRBJ2-3, with TRBD2 matching over 7 bases. The germline V gene encodes CDR1 SGHVS and CDR2 FNYEAQ. J lost 4 bases, V lost 5 bases, and 6 bases had no gene match. This CDR3 has 14 residues. In DNA form, the CDR3 reads TGTGCCAGCAGCCCTCTTGGGGGGGCAGATACGCAGTATTTT. This codes for CASSPLGGADTQYF.

The chain joins TRBV15 to TRBJ1-4, with 8 bases aligning to TRBD1. This CDR3 region has 14 residues. Germline CDR1 LNHNV, CDR2 YYDKDF (reference sequence). V shed 3 bases, J shed 7 bases, and the junction held 4 bases outside the gene matches. CDR3 residues: CATSRETGVEKLFF. CDR3 sequence (DNA): TGTGCCACCAGCAGGGAGACAGGGGTTGAAAAACTGTTTTTT.

This chain joins TRBV9 and TRBJ1-4, with 7 bases lining up with TRBD1. Trimming removed 2 bases from V and 0 bases from J; junction bases left unmatched: 19. The CDR3 length is 21 residues. The germline V gene encodes CDR1 SGDLS and CDR2 YYNGEE. Here the CDR3 reads CASSVLVVEGAIPTTNEKLFF. The CDR3, as DNA: TGTGCCAGCAGCGTTCTCGTTGTGGAGGGGGCGATCCCCACAACTAATGAAAAACTGTTTTTT.